There are a few counts of the clone carrying this TCR beta chain. The CDR3 has 16 residues. The V gene's germline CDR1 is MNHNY and CDR2 SVGAGI (reference sequence). V gave up 6 bases and J gave up 0 bases, with 15 bases separating them. The sample comes from a study of patients and donors after allogeneic stem cell transplantation. Via MiXCR, TCRdb re-called the RT-PCR reads, giving one row per CDR3 protein. Of hundreds of thousands of distinct CDR3 sequences detected, around two fifths appear once; the ten largest clones hold under 14%. The chain employs TRBV6-6 and TRBJ1-5, with D maybe TRBD1 (6 bases). The source material was blood, either unsorted or a sorted T cell fraction (not recorded which). The TCR comes from a human donor who was either an allogeneic HSCT recipient or a stem cell or donor lymphocyte infusion donor (not recorded which). It is not recorded whose cells these are; they may come from a transplant donor. The CDR3 spells CASSPGQPYSNQPQHF. CDR3 DNA sequence: TGTGCCAGCAGCCCCGGACAGCCATATAGCAATCAGCCCCAGCATTTT.